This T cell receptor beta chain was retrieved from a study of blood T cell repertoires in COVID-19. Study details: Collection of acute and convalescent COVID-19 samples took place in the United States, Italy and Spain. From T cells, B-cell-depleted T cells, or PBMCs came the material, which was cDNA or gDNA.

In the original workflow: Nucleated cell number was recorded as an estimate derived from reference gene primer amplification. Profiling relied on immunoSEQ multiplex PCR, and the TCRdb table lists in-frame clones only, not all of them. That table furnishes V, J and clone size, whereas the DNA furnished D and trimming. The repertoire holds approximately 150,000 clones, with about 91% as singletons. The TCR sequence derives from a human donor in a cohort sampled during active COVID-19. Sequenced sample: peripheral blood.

The chain's CDR3 is CASSPPSSPEAFF. Here the CDR3 DNA reads TGTGCCAGCTCACCTCCATCCAGTCCCGAAGCTTTCTTT. V and J are TRBV18 and TRBJ1-1; D call uncertain. The CDR3 contains 13 residues. From germline, CDR1 is KGHSH and CDR2 LQKENI. With 3 bases removed from V and 8 bases from J, the gap between germline ends came to 13 bases.